These T cell receptor beta chains were read from a single sample in a study of patients and donors after allogeneic stem cell transplantation. MiXCR, applied by TCRdb to the RT-PCR reads, yields one record per CDR3 protein. The sample gives roughly 940,000 distinct CDR3 sequences, about a sixth of which show up once; roughly 6% is in the top ten. The sequenced material came from blood, either unsorted or a sorted T cell fraction (not recorded which). The source of these receptors is a human donor who was either an allogeneic HSCT recipient or a stem cell or donor lymphocyte infusion donor (not recorded which). It is not recorded whose cells these are; they may come from a transplant donor. The CDR3 runs from the conserved cysteine through the conserved F or W. The order of the fields is clone size, D gene, J gene, V gene, CDR3 DNA, CDR3 protein. A D gene is named only where the DNA matches it firmly. The size entry is marked missing in some rows and otherwise reads once, few, many or a size class.

>NA|NA|TRBJ1-2|TRBV4-1
TGCGCCAGCAGCCACCCGGGACCCCCCTATGGCTACACCTTC
CASSHPGPPYGYTF
>NA|NA|TRBJ2-7|TRBV6-1
TGTGCCAGCAGTCGCGGGATCGAGAGGGAGCAGTACTTC
CASSRGIEREQYF
>NA|NA|TRBJ1-1|TRBV5-1
TGCGCCAGCTCCAATCCCCAGGGGAACACTGAAGCTTTCTTT
CASSNPQGNTEAFF
>NA|TRBD2|TRBJ2-1|TRBV12-3/TRBV12-4
TGTGCCAGCAGTTTACCCCCCAGCGGGAGGGCCAATGAGCAGTTCTTC
CASSLPPSGRANEQFF
>NA|TRBD2|TRBJ2-5|TRBV5-1
TGCGCCAGCAGCTTGGAGGGACTAGCGGGCCAAGAGACCCAGTACTTC
CASSLEGLAGQETQYF
>few|TRBD1|TRBJ1-2|TRBV5-1
TGCGCCAGCAGCTTGTCTCTGGGACAGAAGAACTATGGCTACACCTTC
CASSLSLGQKNYGYTF
>few|NA|TRBJ2-5|TRBV7-2
TGTGCCAGCAGCTCGACCACGGGGGCCCAGTACTTC
CASSSTTGAQYF
>NA|NA|TRBJ2-5|TRBV6-1
TGTGCCAGCAGGGAGGGACATACACAAGAGACCCAGTACTTC
CASREGHTQETQYF
>few|NA|TRBJ2-3|TRBV6-2/TRBV6-3
TGTGCCAGCAGTTACTCATCAGGGGCCGGAGATACGCAGTATTTT
CASSYSSGAGDTQYF
>NA|NA|TRBJ1-2|TRBV6-2/TRBV6-3
TGTGCCAGCAGTTACGACAGTCTAAGGGGGGCTGGCTACACCTTC
CASSYDSLRGAGYTF
>few|TRBD2|TRBJ2-1|TRBV12-3/TRBV12-4
TGTGCCAGCCAGGGAGCGGGGGGCCCGGTTGAGCAGTTCTTC
CASQGAGGPVEQFF
>few|NA|TRBJ2-7|TRBV4-3
TGCGCCAGCAGCCGACACCCCGGGGTTCGGACCTACGAGCAGTACTTC
CASSRHPGVRTYEQYF
>NA|TRBD2|TRBJ2-1|TRBV11-1
TGTGCCAGCAGCTTAGTCCTACCTTTGGGGCGGGAGGGCCCAGATGAGCAGTTCTTC
CASSLVLPLGREGPDEQFF
>few|NA|TRBJ2-1|TRBV4-3
TGCGCCAGCAGCCAAGATCGGGAGTTCAACTACAATGAGCAGTTCTTC
CASSQDREFNYNEQFF
>many|TRBD2|TRBJ2-5|TRBV5-5
TGTGCCAGCAGCGGGACTAGTAGAGAGACCCAGTACTTC
CASSGTSRETQYF
>NA|NA|TRBJ2-1|TRBV6-2/TRBV6-3
TGTGCCAGCAGTTACTGGGCTTCCGAGCAGTTCTTC
CASSYWASEQFF
>NA|NA|TRBJ2-3|TRBV12-3/TRBV12-4
TGTGCCAGCAGTTTTTTCTCGGGAAGCACAGATACGCAGTATTTT
CASSFFSGSTDTQYF
>NA|TRBD2|TRBJ2-3|TRBV11-2
TGTGCCAGCAGCTTGAGGTCGGGGGGGTTCACAGATACGCAGTATTTT
CASSLRSGGFTDTQYF
>NA|TRBD1|TRBJ2-1|TRBV29-1
TGCAGCGTTGTCGGGGGACAGGTTCCCTACAATGAGCAGTTCTTC
CSVVGGQVPYNEQFF
>NA|TRBD2|TRBJ2-5|TRBV11-2
TGTGCCAGCAGCCCGGGACTAGCGCCCAATAAAGAGACCCAGTACTTC
CASSPGLAPNKETQYF
>NA|NA|TRBJ1-5|TRBV5-6
TGTGCCAGCAGCCCACAGGGTCCCAATCAGCCCCAGCATTTT
CASSPQGPNQPQHF
>NA|NA|TRBJ2-7|TRBV7-9
TGTGCCAGCAGCTTAATTGCAGCCTACGAGCAGTACTTC
CASSLIAAYEQYF
>NA|NA|TRBJ1-1|TRBV5-1
TGCGCCAGCAGCTTAATCGGGGCGTTCTCTGAAGCTTTCTTT
CASSLIGAFSEAFF
>NA|NA|TRBJ2-5|TRBV3-1
TGTGCCAGCAGCCAGGGTGCAGGCCTCCAAGAGACCCAGTACTTC
CASSQGAGLQETQYF
>NA|TRBD1|TRBJ1-2|TRBV25-1
TGTGCCAGCACTCCACAGGGGGAGAGCTATGGCTACACCTTC
CASTPQGESYGYTF
>few|NA|TRBJ1-5|TRBV7-9
TGTGCCAGCAGCTTAGGGTCAGGGAGTAGCAATCAGCCCCAGCATTTT
CASSLGSGSSNQPQHF
>NA|NA|TRBJ1-1|TRBV5-1
TGCGCCAGCAGCACGGGGGGAGGAGGCACTGAAGCTTTCTTT
CASSTGGGGTEAFF
>NA|TRBD1|TRBJ2-1|TRBV7-9
TGTGCCAGCAGCCGTCCAAGACAGGGGGACAATGAGCAGTTCTTC
CASSRPRQGDNEQFF
>NA|NA|TRBJ2-7|TRBV20-1
TGCAGTGCTAGGCGGGACAGCAGACCCTACGAGCAGTACTTC
CSARRDSRPYEQYF
>few|NA|TRBJ2-3|TRBV5-1
TGCGCCAGCAGCGAATTGACTAGGAGAGGGGATACGCAGTATTTT
CASSELTRRGDTQYF
>NA|NA|TRBJ1-2|TRBV12-3/TRBV12-4
TGTGCCAGCAGTTTAGAGAGGGCTGGCTACACCTTC
CASSLERAGYTF
>NA|NA|TRBJ2-2|TRBV11-2
TGTGCCAGCAGCTTAGCGGGACGCACCGGGGAGCTGTTTTTT
CASSLAGRTGELFF
>NA|TRBD2|TRBJ2-7|TRBV3-1
TGTGCCAGCAGCCAAGCGGTCTTAGCGGGGGACCCCTACGAGCAGTACTTC
CASSQAVLAGDPYEQYF
>NA|NA|TRBJ1-1|TRBV20-1
TGCAGTGCTAGACAGGTCGGTAGCACTGAAGCTTTCTTT
CSARQVGSTEAFF
>NA|TRBD2|TRBJ2-1|TRBV4-1
TGCGCCAGCAGCCAAGCCCGCTTTAGCGGGAGCTCCTACAATGAGCAGTTCTTC
CASSQARFSGSSYNEQFF
>few|NA|TRBJ2-2|TRBV7-9
TGTGCCAGCAGCATAGTAGGCACCGGGGAGCTGTTTTTT
CASSIVGTGELFF
>NA|NA|TRBJ2-7|TRBV4-1
TGCGCCAGCAGCCAAGATCAGCCAGGGGACTACGAGCAGTACTTC
CASSQDQPGDYEQYF
>many|NA|TRBJ1-1|TRBV5-1
TGCGCCAGCAGTCTTGCAGGGTCCTCGAACACTGAAGCTTTCTTT
CASSLAGSSNTEAFF
>few|TRBD2|TRBJ2-3|TRBV9
TGTGCCAGCAGCCTCCCCCAACGGGAGGCTCGCACAGATACGCAGTATTTT
CASSLPQREARTDTQYF
>few|NA|TRBJ1-3|TRBV2
TGTGCCAGCAGTTACAGGGTTTCTGGAAACACCATATATTTT
CASSYRVSGNTIYF
>NA|NA|TRBJ2-1|TRBV20-1
TGCAGTGCTCGACTAGTTAACAACAATGAGCAGTTCTTC
CSARLVNNNEQFF
>few|NA|TRBJ1-1|TRBV20-1
TGCAGCCTCTTGAATTCGGGAGGACGAACTGAAGCTTTCTTT
CSLLNSGGRTEAFF
>few|TRBD2|TRBJ2-5|TRBV4-2
TGTGCCAGCAGCCAAGATCCTAGCGGGGGGTCGAAGACCCAGTACTTC
CASSQDPSGGSKTQYF
>NA|NA|TRBJ2-6|TRBV2
TGTGCCAGCAGCCTGGGACCGCTCTCTGGGGCCAACGTCCTGACTTTC
CASSLGPLSGANVLTF
>few|NA|TRBJ2-5|TRBV5-1
TGCGCCAGCAGCTTGGGCAGCACTTCACCCTCGGAGACCCAGTACTTC
CASSLGSTSPSETQYF
>NA|NA|TRBJ1-1|TRBV9
TGTGCCAGCAGCGTAGCCAGTCTCACTGAAGCTTTCTTT
CASSVASLTEAFF
>few|TRBD1|TRBJ2-2|TRBV12-3/TRBV12-4
TGTGCCAGCAGTGTGGGTAGGACAGGGGTTTCCGGGGAGCTGTTTTTT
CASSVGRTGVSGELFF
>NA|TRBD2|TRBJ2-3|TRBV5-1
TGCGCCAGCGGCCTCACCGGGACTAAAAACGTGGCAACAGATACGCAGTATTTT
CASGLTGTKNVATDTQYF
>NA|TRBD1|TRBJ2-7|TRBV5-1
TGCGCCAGCAGCTTGGGAGGGACAGACAACTACGAGCAGTACTTC
CASSLGGTDNYEQYF
>many|TRBD2|TRBJ2-3|TRBV10-3
TGTGCCATCAACCCTATGATAGCGGGGGAAGATACGCAGTATTTT
CAINPMIAGEDTQYF
>NA|NA|TRBJ2-6|TRBV19
TGTGCCAGTAGTCGGATTCCTGGTGGGGCCAACGTCCTGACTTTC
CASSRIPGGANVLTF
>NA|NA|TRBJ1-2|TRBV6-1
TGTGCCAGCTTTAACGGGGGAAACCATGGCTACACCTTC
CASFNGGNHGYTF
>NA|NA|TRBJ2-1|TRBV30
TGTGCCTGGAGTGTACGCCGGGGGGCGGCCAATGAGCAGTTCTTC
CAWSVRRGAANEQFF